This T cell receptor beta chain was identified in a study of blood T cell repertoires in COVID-19. The overall study: Samples of COVID-19 (acute and convalescent) were obtained from the United States, Italy and Spain. PBMCs, B-cell-depleted T cells, or T cells were the source of the cDNA or gDNA that made up the material.

In the original processing: Reference gene primer amplification gave nucleated cell count estimates. Assay used: immunoSEQ multiplex PCR; TCRdb lists only in-frame clones, some missing. V and J calls and clone size come straight from that table; D and trimming were deduced from the DNA. The sample yields 90,000 to 120,000 clones, about 89% seen once. This clone was observed once. Germline lookup yields CDR1 LNHDA and CDR2 SQIVND (reference sequence). The CDR3 loop spans 16 amino acids. V trimming: 1 base; J trimming: 4 bases; junction bases outside the gene matches: 3. The sample comprised peripheral blood. This sequence originates from a woman aged 30 to 39 with acute or convalescent COVID-19. The chain joins TRBV19 to TRBJ2-1, with 11 nucleotides matching TRBD2. The CDR3 spells CASSIVASGRYNEQFF. The CDR3 DNA is TGTGCCAGTAGTATAGTGGCTAGCGGGAGGTACAATGAGCAGTTCTTC.